The T cell receptor (beta chain) under discussion was sequenced for a study of regulatory T cells in long-lasting Graves disease. The CDR3 is made up of 16 amino acids. Per germline, CDR1 SGDLS and CDR2 YYNGEE. Time point denoted: newly diagnosed GD, antithyroid drugs for less than 3 months. PBMC RNA was the source of the TCR library. Sequencing libraries for TCR beta were prepared with iRepertoire HTBI primers and Arm-PCR of CDR3 regions. TCRdb re-called the multiplex PCR reads with MiXCR, one entry per CDR3 protein. The sample shows about 430,000 distinct CDR3 sequences, approximately 15% of them seen only once. This clonotype has at least ten counts. The sample was also linked to a second study, of T cells in Graves' hyperthyroidism and ophthalmopathy.

The chain links TRBV9 to TRBJ2-5, with 10 bases that match TRBD2. The J call may be mistaken, given a closer DNA end match to TRBJ2-1. The material sequenced was peripheral blood mononuclear cells (PBMCs), taken at new diagnosis, from a patient treated with antithyroid drugs. The receptor's source is a woman in her forties with Graves disease. The CDR3 coding sequence is TGTGCCAGCAGCCCCCGGCTAGCGGGAGTCCACAATGAGCAGTTCTTC. Protein product: CASSPRLAGVHNEQFF.